The next 17 T cell receptor beta chains were all read from a single sample in a study of T-cell memory formation after mild COVID-19. Each CDR3 protein is one row after TCRdb ran MiXCR on the 5' RACE reads. The table shows more than 350,000 distinct CDR3 sequences, with about a sixth occurring only once. Sequencing was performed on PBMCs or a T cell subset sorted from them (not recorded which). The receptor source for this set is a man aged 18 to 35 who had mild COVID-19 (a few samples of this study predate the infection). Cell type and time point are not known.

This rearrangement joins TRBV12-3 or TRBV12-4 to TRBJ1-1, with D perhaps TRBD1 (5 bases). Deletions cut 3 bases from V and 1 base from J, with 18 bases between. This CDR3 is 17 amino acids long. The CDR3 region has the DNA TGTGCCAGCAGTTTCGGAAGGGGTTATATCTCGAACACTGAAGCTTTCTTT. The encoded protein is CASSFGRGYISNTEAFF.

This clonotype was seen a handful of times. The gene calls are TRBV4-2 and TRBJ2-1, with a possible D match to TRBD2 (5 bases). The CDR3 contains 16 residues. V lost 0 bases and J lost 5, with 14 bases in between. The germline CDR1 and CDR2 sequences are LGHNA and YNFKEQ. This chain's CDR3 is CASSQDVWERNNEQFF. The CDR3 nucleotides read TGTGCCAGCAGCCAAGACGTTTGGGAGAGAAACAATGAGCAGTTCTTC.

The rearrangement uses TRBV15 and TRBJ1-1; D not resolved. CDR1 and CDR2 from the germline V gene are LNHNV and YYDKDF (reference sequence). Trimming cost V 7 bases and J 3 bases, with 18 bases left between them. The CDR3 is made up of 15 amino acids. CDR3 DNA sequence: TGTGCCACCAACCCGACGCCCCAGAGCTACACTGAAGCTTTCTTT. Translating it yields CATNPTPQSYTEAFF.

This sequence joins TRBV10-3 and TRBJ1-2; unclear D gene. The CDR3 loop spans 12 amino acids. Germline values: CDR1 ENHRY, CDR2 SYGVKD. Trimming removed 3 bases from V and 8 bases from J, with 10 bases in between. CDR3 bases: TGTGCCATCAGTGACGGCTGGAAGGGCTACACCTTC. Encoded protein: CAISDGWKGYTF.

This clonotype turned up a few times. The chain recombines TRBV15 with TRBJ1-6; D ambiguous. The CDR3 has 15 amino acids. Germline V gives CDR1 LNHNV, CDR2 YYDKDF (reference sequence). The V end lost 1 base, the J end lost 10 bases, and 14 bases lay between the germline ends. The CDR3 loop is CATSRVRGMGSPLHF. CDR3 DNA: TGTGCCACCAGCAGAGTACGGGGAATGGGCTCACCCCTCCACTTT.

The V gene is TRBV5-1, the J gene TRBJ1-2; 12 bases are shared with TRBD1. The CDR3 runs to 14 residues. J gave up 4 bases and V 7 bases, and 5 bases lay outside the gene matches. Germline V gene lookup returns CDR1 SGHRS and CDR2 YFSETQ. CDR3 amino acids: CASGPGQGAYGYTF. For the CDR3, the DNA is TGCGCCAGCGGTCCGGGACAGGGGGCCTATGGCTACACCTTC.

The rearrangement joins TRBV20-1 to TRBJ2-5; 7 bases line up with TRBD1. Germline V gives CDR1 DFQATT, CDR2 SNEGSKA (reference sequence). Trimming took 1 base from V and 7 from J; bases not matched to a gene: 6. The CDR3 is 13 residues long. CDR3 sequence (DNA): TGCAGTGCTAGAGGAGGACAGGTTGGGACCCAGTACTTC. Encoded protein: CSARGGQVGTQYF.

The chain has TRBV6-2 or TRBV6-3 and TRBJ1-6, with D possibly being TRBD1 (5 bases). The ends were cut back, 2 bases at V and 9 bases at J, with 8 bases in the middle. The CDR3 spans 13 residues. Germline CDR1 and CDR2: MNHEY and SVGEGT. CDR3 protein: CASSYGAVSPLHF. CDR3 in DNA: TGTGCCAGCAGTTACGGGGCGGTTTCACCCCTCCACTTT.

The CDR3 reads CATSRGTGANTGELFF. For the CDR3, the DNA is TGTGCCACCAGCAGAGGTACAGGAGCGAACACCGGGGAGCTGTTTTTT. V and J are TRBV15 and TRBJ2-2; TRBD1 might be the D (5 bases). V was trimmed by 1 base and J by 0 bases, leaving 9 bases between them. Germline V lookup: CDR1 LNHNV, CDR2 YYDKDF (reference sequence). This CDR3 has 16 amino acids.

This clonotype was seen repeatedly, ten times or more. V usage is TRBV7-9 and J usage is TRBJ1-6; D uncertain. The CDR3 has 12 amino acids. CDR1 and CDR2 (germline): SEHNR, FQNEAQ (reference sequence). V dropped 5 bases and J dropped 7 bases, with 6 bases sitting between them. The CDR3 protein is CASSLENSPLHF. The CDR3 DNA reads as TGTGCCAGCAGCCTAGAAAATTCACCCCTCCACTTT.

This rearrangement joins TRBV5-5 to TRBJ2-1, with TRBD2 identical over 11 bases. The CDR3 is 17 residues long. Germline-derived CDR1 and CDR2 are SGHKS and YYEKEE (reference sequence). V was clipped by 4 bases and J by 8 bases; unmatched bases: 14. The CDR3: CASSPWAGLAGGHEQFF. The DNA of the CDR3 is TGTGCCAGCAGCCCTTGGGCGGGGCTAGCGGGGGGCCATGAGCAGTTCTTC. Full variable domain (rest looked up from reference TRBV5-5 and TRBJ2-1): DAGVTQSPTHLIKTRGQQVTLRCSPISGHKSVSWYQQVLGQGPQFIFQYYEKEERGRGNFPDRFSARQFPNYSSELNVNALLLGDSALYLCASSPWAGLAGGHEQFFGPGTRLTVL.

The rearrangement joins TRBV29-1 to TRBJ2-7; no definite D call. Trimming removed 7 bases from V and 4 bases from J, with 11 bases in between. The CDR3 totals 11 residues. Germline assignment: CDR1 SQVTM and CDR2 ANQGSEA. The CDR3 nucleotides are TGCAGCGGGCTCAGAGGATACGAGCAGTACTTC. It translates to CSGLRGYEQYF.

This clonotype was counted between two and nine times. The V call is TRBV6-2 or TRBV6-3, the J call TRBJ1-5, with D unresolved. CDR1 MNHEY and CDR2 SVGEGT come from the germline V gene. Trimming took off 3 bases at V and 3 bases at J, with 9 bases between the two ends. CDR3 length equals 14 residues. The CDR3 spells CASSYYTANQPQHF. CDR3 DNA: TGTGCCAGCAGTTATTACACGGCCAATCAGCCCCAGCATTTT.

The J gene is TRBJ2-2, the V gene TRBV5-6; the D call may be TRBD1 or TRBD2 (6 bases each). V shed 0 bases and J shed 7 bases, with 16 bases lying between them. The germline V gene has CDR1 SGHDT and CDR2 YYEEEE. The CDR3 has 16 amino acids. CDR3 residues: CASSLVGGAQIGELFF. The DNA of the CDR3 is TGTGCCAGCAGCTTGGTCGGGGGCGCGCAGATCGGGGAGCTGTTTTTT.

CDR3: CASSMGNEQFF. Here the CDR3 DNA reads TGTGCCAGTAGTATGGGGAATGAGCAGTTCTTC. The rearrangement joins TRBV19 to TRBJ2-1; unclear D gene. V lost 3 bases, J lost 7 bases, and 4 bases lay in between. This CDR3 has 11 amino acids. Germline V lookup: CDR1 LNHDA, CDR2 SQIVND (reference sequence).

This clonotype was picked up a small number of times. The rearrangement links TRBV28 to TRBJ2-3; TRBD1 matches at 7 bases. After removal of 5 bases from V and 2 bases from J, the junction contained 13 bases not matched to a gene. This CDR3 contains 17 residues. Germline CDR1 reads MDHEN; CDR2 reads SYDVKM. The CDR3 reads CASSLPGQSLYTDTQYF. For the CDR3, the DNA is TGTGCCAGCAGTCTCCCGGGACAGAGCCTTTACACAGATACGCAGTATTTT.

This clonotype turned up a few times. The chain combines TRBV11-2 with TRBJ2-5, with 10 bases identical to TRBD2. Trimming removed 5 bases from V and 1 base from J; junction bases left unmatched: 4. The germline CDR1 and CDR2 sequences are SGHAT and FQNNGV. The CDR3 loop spans 15 amino acids. The CDR3 protein is CASSPSSGGQETQYF. CDR3 nucleotide sequence: TGTGCCAGCAGCCCCTCTAGCGGGGGCCAAGAGACCCAGTACTTC.